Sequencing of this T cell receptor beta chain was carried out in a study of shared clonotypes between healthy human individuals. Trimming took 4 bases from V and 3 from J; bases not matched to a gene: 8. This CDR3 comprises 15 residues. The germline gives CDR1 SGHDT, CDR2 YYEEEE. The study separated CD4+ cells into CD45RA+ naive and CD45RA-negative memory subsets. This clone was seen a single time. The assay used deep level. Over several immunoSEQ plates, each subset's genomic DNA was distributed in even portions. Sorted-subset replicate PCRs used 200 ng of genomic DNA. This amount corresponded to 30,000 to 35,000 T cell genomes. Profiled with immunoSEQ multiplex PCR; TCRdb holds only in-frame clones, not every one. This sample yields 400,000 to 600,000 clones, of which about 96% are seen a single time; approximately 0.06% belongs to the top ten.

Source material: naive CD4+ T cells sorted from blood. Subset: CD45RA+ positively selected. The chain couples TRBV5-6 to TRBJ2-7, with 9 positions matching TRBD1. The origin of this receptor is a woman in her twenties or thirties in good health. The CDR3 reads CASSANPGQGYEQYF. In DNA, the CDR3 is TGTGCCAGCAGCGCGAACCCGGGACAGGGCTACGAGCAGTACTTC.